This T cell receptor (beta chain) appears in the sequencing data of a study of T-cell memory formation after mild COVID-19 (dated by TCRdb to 2020 to 2022). With regard to the full study: Most TCR sequence clusters were specific to one of the two donors. Longitudinal TCRalpha and TCRbeta repertoire sequencing tracked T-cell clones expanding and contracting after mild COVID-19 in a couple of donors. The cohort comprised two young, previously healthy adult volunteers, one female and one male. Overall study outcomes, separate from this receptor: Balanced CD4/CD8 phenotypes were observed for clones contracting from day 15 to 85, whereas a bias towards CD4+ was observed for a second wave of clones expanding from day 15 to 37. Whether the second-wave clones peaking on day 37 were SARS-CoV-2 specific was not confirmed. Some responding clones were found in pre-infection memory, which suggests that pre-existing cross-reactive memory T cells took part in the SARS-CoV-2 response. The study included only two mild cases, and larger cohorts that include severe cases with pre-infection samples were judged to be necessary. Contracting CD4+ clones were located mainly in the CM and EM memory subsets, whereas CD8+ clones were found to be enriched in EMRA.

CDR1 and CDR2 were assigned from the germline V gene (reference sequence) as LNHDA and SQIVND. The junction shows trimming of 7 bases on V and 4 bases on J, plus 16 bases between the germline ends. Including cysteine and phenylalanine, the CDR3 has 15 amino acids. CDR3 DNA is the only sequence kept; it has 45 bases, read in frame from the first base. Ficoll-Paque density gradient centrifugation was the method used to isolate PBMCs. Reads for this sample came from an Illumina NovaSeq 6000. Using 5'RACE with constant-segment primers, TCRalpha and TCRbeta cDNA libraries were constructed, with sample barcodes and unique molecular identifiers added in the process. Trizol reagent was used to extract RNA from every sample. Libraries were amplified in two PCR steps, with a second sample barcode and Illumina TruSeq adapters added in the second step. The libraries were sequenced on an Illumina NovaSeq using 2 x 150 bp paired-end reads. In the original analysis: With migec v1.2.7, reads were demultiplexed and then collapsed into UMI-guided consensus sequences. Using mixcr v2.1.11, UMI consensuses were aligned to TRA and TRB V and J templates and then assembled into clonotypes. Expanded or contracted clonotypes were those called significant by both edgeR and NoisET, with noise models trained on biological replicates. edgeR calls used a false discovery rate-adjusted p below 0.01 and a log2 fold-change threshold of 1. As an exploratory analysis of dynamics, max-normalized trajectories of the 1000 most abundant clonotypes were examined with PCA combined with hierarchical clustering. Separately sequenced CD4+ and CD8+ repertoires were used to assign a CD4 or CD8 phenotype to each responding clone. TCRdb reran the public reads through fastp at Q25 and MiXCR, keeping productive beta chains. For every CDR3 protein sequence, its rows merge into one entry that carries the most common genes and DNA. It is TCRdb's table, rather than the study itself, that gives the V and J calls and clone size. This sample holds over 55,000 distinct CDR3 sequences; 8% to 10% were observed only once. The biggest ten clones account for less than 1.5% of the sample.

About this clonotype: Its antigen target is currently unknown. No much larger clone is present one base from it, and per-base qualities are unavailable.

This clonotype was obtained from a young man who had mild COVID-19 (a few samples of this study predate the infection). The sample titles of this study are shuffled in the database, so cell type and time point are left out; the donor was told from shared clones. The chain employs TRBV19 and TRBJ2-2; no D gene can be assigned with confidence. Sequenced input: PBMCs or a T cell subset sorted from them (not recorded which). The CDR3 region: CASTKRYGGTGELFF. The base sequence is TGTGCCAGTACCAAGAGGTATGGTGGCACCGGGGAGCTGTTTTTT. With the rest looked up from the reference TRBV19 and TRBJ2-2 genes rather than sequenced, the full variable domain is DGGITQSPKYLFRKEGQNVTLSCEQNLNHDAMYWYRQDPGQGLRLIYYSQIVNDFQKGDIAEGYSVSREKKESFPLTVTSAQKNPTAFYLCASTKRYGGTGELFFGEGSRLTVL.